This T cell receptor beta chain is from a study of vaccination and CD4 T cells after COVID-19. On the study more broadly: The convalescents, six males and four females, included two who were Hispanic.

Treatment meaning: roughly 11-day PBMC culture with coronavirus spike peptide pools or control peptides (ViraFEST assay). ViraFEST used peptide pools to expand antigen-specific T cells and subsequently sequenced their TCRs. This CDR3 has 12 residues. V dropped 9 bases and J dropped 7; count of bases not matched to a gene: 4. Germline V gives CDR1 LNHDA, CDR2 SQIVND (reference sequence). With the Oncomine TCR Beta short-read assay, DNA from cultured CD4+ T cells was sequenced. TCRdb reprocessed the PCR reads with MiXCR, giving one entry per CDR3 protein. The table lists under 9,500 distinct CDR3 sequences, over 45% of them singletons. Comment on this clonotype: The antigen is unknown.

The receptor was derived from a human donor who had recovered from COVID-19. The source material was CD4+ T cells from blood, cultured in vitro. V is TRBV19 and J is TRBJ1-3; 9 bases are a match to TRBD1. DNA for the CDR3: TGTGCCAGCCTTGGACAGGGGAACACCATATATTTT. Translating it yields CASLGQGNTIYF.